The clone carrying this TCR beta chain showed up just a few times. As yet, its antigen is unknown. Germline CDR1 and CDR2: SNHLY and FYNNEI. V was pared by 10 bases and J by 2 bases, with 15 bases between. The CDR3 runs to 13 residues. Employing constant-segment primers, 5'RACE generated TCR alpha and TCR beta cDNA libraries bearing sample barcodes and UMIs. From the 5' RACE reads, TCRdb called clonotypes with MiXCR, one entry per CDR3 protein. The sample holds roughly 100,000 distinct CDR3 sequences, about 18% seen once. The sample belongs to a study of T-cell memory formation after mild COVID-19. General study points: Some clones that responded turned up in pre-infection memory, which suggests that cross-reactive memory joined in. Nothing confirmed that second-wave clones peaking on day 37 were specific for SARS-CoV-2. Of the contracting clones, CD4+ ones lay mainly in CM and EM, and CD8+ ones in EMRA.

The receptor comes from an adult woman who had mild COVID-19 (a few samples of this study predate the infection). Cell type and time point are not known. The sequencing sample was made of PBMCs or a T cell subset sorted from them (not recorded which). This chain links TRBV2 with TRBJ2-7; D may correspond to TRBD1 or TRBD2 (5 bases each). The chain's CDR3 is CATLGTGPYEQYF. The DNA of the CDR3 is TGTGCCACTTTAGGGACGGGGCCCTACGAGCAGTACTTC.